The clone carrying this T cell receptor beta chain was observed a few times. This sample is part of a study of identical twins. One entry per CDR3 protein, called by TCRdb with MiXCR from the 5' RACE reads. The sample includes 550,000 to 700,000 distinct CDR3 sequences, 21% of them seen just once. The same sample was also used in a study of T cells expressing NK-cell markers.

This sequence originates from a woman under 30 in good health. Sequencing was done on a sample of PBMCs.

CDR3 region: CATSRDEWDKTQFF. CDR3 nucleotides: TGTGCCACCAGCAGAGATGAGTGGGATAAAACGCAGTTCTTC. This chain connects TRBV15 to TRBJ2-1, with D unresolved. The CDR3 is made up of 14 amino acids. V lost 0 bases, J lost 12 bases, and 15 bases lay in between. CDR1 is LNHNV and CDR2 is YYDKDF in the germline V gene (reference sequence).